One and the same sample provided the 9 T cell receptor beta chains below, sequenced in a study of blood T cells in healthy people across ages (dated by TCRdb to between 2014 and 2017). Library preparation employed 5' RACE. The instrument given in TCRdb is Illumina HiSeq 2500. A second PCR of roughly 7 to 11 cycles was run with a J-beta primer mix and a sample-barcoded 5' primer. TCRdb handled the public reads itself, with Q25 trimming in fastp and clone calling in MiXCR, and kept productive beta chains. Each record represents a unique CDR3 protein, reported with the most common genes and DNA among its rows. Within this sample are approximately 800,000 distinct CDR3 sequences, with 58% of them counted one time only. The ten top clones hold over 20% of the sample. Source material: blood. All receptors come from a man in his thirties or forties in good health.

V usage is TRBV6-1 and J usage is TRBJ2-7; D is possibly TRBD2 (5 bases). The germline V gene encodes CDR1 MNHNS and CDR2 SASEGT. The V end lost 8 bases, the J end lost 1 base, and 15 bases lay between the germline ends. CDR3 size: 14 residues. This CDR3 is CASEVSRGSYEQYF. The CDR3 DNA reads as TGTGCCAGCGAGGTCTCTAGAGGGTCCTACGAGCAGTACTTC.

In this sample, this clonotype turned up a few times. This chain uses TRBV29-1 with TRBJ2-1; the D gene is possibly TRBD1 (5 bases). CDR3 size: 13 residues. V was cut by 7 bases and J by 5 bases, with 15 bases left in between. CDR1 is SQVTM and CDR2 is ANQGSEA in the germline V gene. CDR3 DNA: TGCAGCGCTGGACGGGCGACAGACAATGAGCAGTTCTTC. It is translated as CSAGRATDNEQFF.

The chain employs TRBV11-2 and TRBJ1-1; no clear D. V was cut by 5 bases and J by 11 bases, with 15 bases left in between. Germline assignment: CDR1 SGHAT and CDR2 FQNNGV. This CDR3 contains 12 residues. In DNA form, the CDR3 reads TGTGCCAGCAGCAATTTGTATGAAGGGGCTTTCTTT. It codes for CASSNLYEGAFF.

This clonotype was seen only a few times. The chain is built from TRBV10-3 and TRBJ2-7; 8 nucleotides agree with TRBD2. The junction had 9 bases not matched to a gene; V was cut back by 6 bases and J by 5 bases. Germline assignment: CDR1 ENHRY and CDR2 SYGVKD. The CDR3 contains 14 residues. The CDR3 nucleotides are TGTGCCATCAGGATTAGCGGGGATCGACACGAGCAGTACTTC. This codes for CAIRISGDRHEQYF.

The chain has TRBV4-2 and TRBJ2-1, with D perhaps given as TRBD1 or TRBD2 (5 bases each). The CDR3 has 18 residues. V was cut by 4 bases and J by 0 bases, with 19 bases left in between. The germline V gene encodes CDR1 LGHNA and CDR2 YNFKEQ. The CDR3 spells CASSPQALWRSSYNEQFF. DNA for the CDR3: TGTGCCAGCAGCCCACAGGCGTTGTGGAGGAGCTCCTACAATGAGCAGTTCTTC.

V usage is TRBV20-1 and J usage is TRBJ1-2; 9 positions match TRBD1. CDR3 size: 15 residues. Germline values: CDR1 DFQATT, CDR2 SNEGSKA (reference sequence). J was trimmed by 5 bases and V by 6 bases; bases with no gene match: 13. CDR3 coding DNA: TGCAGTGCCCTGGGGACAGGGTATCAGGATTATGGCTACACCTTC. Its protein is CSALGTGYQDYGYTF.

V gene TRBV6-2 or TRBV6-3 combines with J gene TRBJ2-3; possible D gene TRBD2, 5 bases. The CDR3 extends over 11 amino acids. Germline V gene data show CDR1 as MNHEY and CDR2 as SVGEGT. The V and J ends lost 5 bases and 9 bases respectively, with 9 bases between them. As DNA, the CDR3 is TGTGCCAGCAGTCTAAAGCGGACGCAGTATTTT. It is translated as CASSLKRTQYF.

The chain joins TRBV6-6 to TRBJ2-7, with D possibly matching TRBD2 (5 bases). V was cut by 6 bases and J by 5 bases, with 20 bases left in between. Per germline, CDR1 MNHNY and CDR2 SVGAGI (reference sequence). This CDR3 is built from 15 residues. The CDR3 here is CASSDWGVGGHEQYF. CDR3 DNA: TGTGCCAGCAGCGACTGGGGAGTGGGTGGCCACGAGCAGTACTTC.

This chain uses TRBV7-2 with TRBJ2-4, with D possibly TRBD2 on 7 matching bases. Trimming left V 6 bases short and J 9 bases short, with 18 bases between. CDR1 is SGHTA and CDR2 is FQGNSA in the germline V gene. This CDR3 has 14 amino acids. CDR3 in DNA: TGTGCCAGCAGTTCGCTAGGGGGAGGGGGCATTCAGTACTTC. Protein product: CASSSLGGGGIQYF.